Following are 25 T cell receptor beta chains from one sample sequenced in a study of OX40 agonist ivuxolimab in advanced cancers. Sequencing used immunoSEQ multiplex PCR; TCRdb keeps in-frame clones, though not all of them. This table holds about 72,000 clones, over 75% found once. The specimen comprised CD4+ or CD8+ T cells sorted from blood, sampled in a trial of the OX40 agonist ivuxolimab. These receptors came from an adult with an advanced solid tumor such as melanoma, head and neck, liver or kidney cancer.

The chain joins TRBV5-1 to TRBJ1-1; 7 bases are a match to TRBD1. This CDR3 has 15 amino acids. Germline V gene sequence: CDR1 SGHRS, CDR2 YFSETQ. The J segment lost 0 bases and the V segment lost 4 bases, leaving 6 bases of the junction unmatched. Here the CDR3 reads CASSPEGQLNTEAFF. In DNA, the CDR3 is TGCGCCAGCAGCCCAGAGGGACAGTTGAACACTGAAGCTTTCTTT.

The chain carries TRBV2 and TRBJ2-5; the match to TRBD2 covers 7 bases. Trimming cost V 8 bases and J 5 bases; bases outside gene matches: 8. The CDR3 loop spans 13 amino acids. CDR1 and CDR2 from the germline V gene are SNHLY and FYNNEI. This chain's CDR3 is CASGKRDGETQYF. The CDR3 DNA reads TGTGCCAGCGGAAAGCGGGATGGGGAGACCCAGTACTTC. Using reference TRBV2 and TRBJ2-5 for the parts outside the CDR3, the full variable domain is EPEVTQTPSHQVTQMGQEVILRCVPISNHLYFYWYRQILGQKVEFLVSFYNNEISEKSEIFDDQFSVERPDGSNFTLKIRSTKLEDSAMYFCASGKRDGETQYFGPGTRLLVL.

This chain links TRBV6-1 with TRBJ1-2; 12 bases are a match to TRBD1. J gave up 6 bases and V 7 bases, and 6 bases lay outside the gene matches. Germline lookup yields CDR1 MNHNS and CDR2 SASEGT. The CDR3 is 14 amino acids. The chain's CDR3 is CASIVGQGADGYTF. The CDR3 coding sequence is TGTGCCAGCATAGTGGGACAGGGGGCAGATGGCTACACCTTC.

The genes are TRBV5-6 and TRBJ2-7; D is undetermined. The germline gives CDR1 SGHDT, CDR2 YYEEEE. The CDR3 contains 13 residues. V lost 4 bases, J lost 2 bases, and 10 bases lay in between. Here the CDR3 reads CASSPGSPYEQYF. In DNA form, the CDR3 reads TGTGCCAGCAGCCCCGGGTCACCCTACGAGCAGTACTTC.

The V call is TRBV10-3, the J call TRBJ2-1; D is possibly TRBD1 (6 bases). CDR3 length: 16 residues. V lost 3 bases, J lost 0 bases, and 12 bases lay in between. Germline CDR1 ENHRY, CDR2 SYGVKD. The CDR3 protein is CAISDGGRTSYNEQFF. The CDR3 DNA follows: TGTGCCATCAGTGATGGGGGCCGAACCTCCTACAATGAGCAGTTCTTC.

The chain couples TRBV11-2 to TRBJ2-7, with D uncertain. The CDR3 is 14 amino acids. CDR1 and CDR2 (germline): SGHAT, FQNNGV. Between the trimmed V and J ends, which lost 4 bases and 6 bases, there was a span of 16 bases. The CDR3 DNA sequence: TGTGCCAGCAGCTCGAACGCGGATTGGGGCGAGCAGTACTTC. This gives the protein CASSSNADWGEQYF.

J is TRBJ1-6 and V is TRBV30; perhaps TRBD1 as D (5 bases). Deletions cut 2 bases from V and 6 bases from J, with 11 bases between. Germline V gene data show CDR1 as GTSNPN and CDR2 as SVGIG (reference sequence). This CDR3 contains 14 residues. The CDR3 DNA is TGTGCCTGGAGTATACAGGCCCTTAATTCACCCCTCCACTTT. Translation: CAWSIQALNSPLHF.

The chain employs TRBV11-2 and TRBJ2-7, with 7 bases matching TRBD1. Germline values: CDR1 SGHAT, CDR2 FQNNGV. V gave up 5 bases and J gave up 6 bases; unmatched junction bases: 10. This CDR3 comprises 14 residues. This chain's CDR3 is CASSQTGVGSEQYF. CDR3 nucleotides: TGTGCCAGCAGCCAAACAGGGGTTGGTTCCGAGCAGTACTTC. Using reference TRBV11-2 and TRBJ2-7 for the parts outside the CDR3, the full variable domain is EAGVAQSPRYKIIEKRQSVAFWCNPISGHATLYWYQQILGQGPKLLIQFQNNGVVDDSQLPKDRFSAERLKGVDSTLKIQPAKLEDSAVYLCASSQTGVGSEQYFGPGTRLTVT.

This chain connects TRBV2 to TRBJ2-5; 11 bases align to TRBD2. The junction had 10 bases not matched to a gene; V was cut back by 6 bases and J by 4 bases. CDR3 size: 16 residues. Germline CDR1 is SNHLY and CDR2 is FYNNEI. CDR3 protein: CASSQGLAGGGETQYF. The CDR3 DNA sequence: TGTGCCAGCAGCCAGGGGTTAGCGGGAGGGGGAGAGACCCAGTACTTC.

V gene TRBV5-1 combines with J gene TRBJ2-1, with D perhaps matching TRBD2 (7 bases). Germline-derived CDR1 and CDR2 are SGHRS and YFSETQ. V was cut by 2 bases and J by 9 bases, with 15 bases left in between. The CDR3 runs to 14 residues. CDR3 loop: CASSFDPGGVEQFF. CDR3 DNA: TGCGCCAGCAGCTTCGACCCGGGGGGCGTTGAGCAGTTCTTC.

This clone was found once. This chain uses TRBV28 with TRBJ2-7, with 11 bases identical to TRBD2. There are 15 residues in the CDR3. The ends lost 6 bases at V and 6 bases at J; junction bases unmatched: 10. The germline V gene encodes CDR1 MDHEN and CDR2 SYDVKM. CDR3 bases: TGTGCCAGCAGGCATAGGCTAGCGGGGGGACGCGAGCAGTACTTC. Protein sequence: CASRHRLAGGREQYF.

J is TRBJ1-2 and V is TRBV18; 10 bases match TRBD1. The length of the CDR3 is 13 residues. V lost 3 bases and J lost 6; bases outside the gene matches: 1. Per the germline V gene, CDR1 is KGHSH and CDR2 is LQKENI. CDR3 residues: CASSPDRGNGYTF. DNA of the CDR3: TGTGCCAGCTCACCGGACAGGGGGAATGGCTACACCTTC.

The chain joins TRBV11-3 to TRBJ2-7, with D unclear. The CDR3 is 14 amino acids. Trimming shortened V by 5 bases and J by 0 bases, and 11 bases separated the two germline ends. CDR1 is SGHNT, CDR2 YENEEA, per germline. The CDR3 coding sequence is TGTGCCAGCAGCCCGCTACGAAGCTCCTACGAGCAGTACTTC. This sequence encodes CASSPLRSSYEQYF. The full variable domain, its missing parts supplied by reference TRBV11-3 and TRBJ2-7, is EAGVVQSPRYKIIEKKQPVAFWCNPISGHNTLYWYLQNLGQGPELLIRYENEEAVDDSQLPKDRFSAERLKGVDSTLKIQPAELGDSAVYLCASSPLRSSYEQYFGPGTRLTVT.

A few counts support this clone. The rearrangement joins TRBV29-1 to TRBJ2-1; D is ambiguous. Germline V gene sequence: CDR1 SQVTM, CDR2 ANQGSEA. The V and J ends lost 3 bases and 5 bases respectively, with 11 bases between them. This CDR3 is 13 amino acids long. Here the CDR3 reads CSVEDGTHNEQFF. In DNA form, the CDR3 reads TGCAGCGTTGAGGATGGAACACACAATGAGCAGTTCTTC.

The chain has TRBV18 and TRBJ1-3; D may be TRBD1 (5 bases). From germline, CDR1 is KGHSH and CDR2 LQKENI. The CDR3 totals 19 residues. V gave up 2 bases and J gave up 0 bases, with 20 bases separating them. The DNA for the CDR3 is TGTGCCAGCTCACCATTTGTCGGGGGATGGGATCACTCTGGAAACACCATATATTTT. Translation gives CASSPFVGGWDHSGNTIYF.

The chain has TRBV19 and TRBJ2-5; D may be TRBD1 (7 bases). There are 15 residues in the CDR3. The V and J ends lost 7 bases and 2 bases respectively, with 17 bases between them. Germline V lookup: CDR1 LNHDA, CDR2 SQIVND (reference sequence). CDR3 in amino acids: CASTRRGPFQETQYF. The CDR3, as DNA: TGTGCCAGTACAAGGAGGGGGCCTTTTCAAGAGACCCAGTACTTC.

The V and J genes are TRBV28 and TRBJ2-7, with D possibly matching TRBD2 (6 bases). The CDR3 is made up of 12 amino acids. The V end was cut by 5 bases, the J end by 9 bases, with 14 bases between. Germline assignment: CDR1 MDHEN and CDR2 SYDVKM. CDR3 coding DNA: TGTGCCAGCAGTCGGGCGGGAAATAGGCAGTACTTC. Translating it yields CASSRAGNRQYF.

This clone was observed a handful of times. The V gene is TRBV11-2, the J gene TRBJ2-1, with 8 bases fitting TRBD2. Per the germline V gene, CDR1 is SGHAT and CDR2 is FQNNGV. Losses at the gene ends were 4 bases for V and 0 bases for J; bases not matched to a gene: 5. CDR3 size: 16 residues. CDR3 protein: CASSSLAGRSYNEQFF. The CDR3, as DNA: TGTGCCAGCAGCTCCCTAGCGGGCCGCTCCTACAATGAGCAGTTCTTC.

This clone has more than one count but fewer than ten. The CDR3 DNA reads TGTGCCAGCAGTTTGACAGGGGCTGGGGCCAACGTCCTGACTTTC. Translation gives CASSLTGAGANVLTF. The chain employs TRBV27 and TRBJ2-6; 8 bases map to TRBD1. With 3 bases clipped from V and 2 bases from J, the junction kept 0 bases outside the gene matches. CDR1 and CDR2 (germline): MNHEY, SMNVEV (reference sequence). The CDR3 length is 15 residues. The full variable domain, with the rest looked up from reference TRBV27 and TRBJ2-6, is EAQVTQNPRYLITVTGKKLTVTCSQNMNHEYMSWYRQDPGLGLRQIYYSMNVEVTDKGDVPEGYKVSRKEKRNFPLILESPSPNQTSLYFCASSLTGAGANVLTFGAGSRLTVL.

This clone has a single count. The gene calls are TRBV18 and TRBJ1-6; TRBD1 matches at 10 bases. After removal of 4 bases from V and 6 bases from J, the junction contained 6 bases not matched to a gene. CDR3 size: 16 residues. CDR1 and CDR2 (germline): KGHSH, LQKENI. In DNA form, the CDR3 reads TGTGCCAGCTCACGACAGGGGGCTGGAGGTAATTCACCCCTCCACTTT. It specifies CASSRQGAGGNSPLHF.

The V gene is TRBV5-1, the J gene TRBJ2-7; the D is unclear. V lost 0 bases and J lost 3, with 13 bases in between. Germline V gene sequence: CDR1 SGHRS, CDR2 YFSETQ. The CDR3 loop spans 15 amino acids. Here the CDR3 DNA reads TGCGCCAGCAGCTTGGAGAGCCAGTATTACTACGAGCAGTACTTC. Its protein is CASSLESQYYYEQYF.

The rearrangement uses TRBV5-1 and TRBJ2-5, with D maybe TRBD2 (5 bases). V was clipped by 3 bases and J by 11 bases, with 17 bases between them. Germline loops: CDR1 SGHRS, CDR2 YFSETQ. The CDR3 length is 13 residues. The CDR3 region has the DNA TGCGCCAGCAGCTCTGACGGGGTGTTGGAACAGTACTTC. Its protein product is CASSSDGVLEQYF.

CDR3 region: CAIRKTGGAGNEQFF. The DNA of the CDR3 is TGTGCCATCAGGAAGACAGGGGGCGCAGGGAATGAGCAGTTCTTC. The chain recombines TRBV10-3 with TRBJ2-1, with 10 bases that match TRBD1. V was pared by 6 bases and J by 7 bases, with 9 bases of the junction left unmatched. CDR1 is ENHRY, CDR2 SYGVKD, per germline. This CDR3 is 15 amino acids long.

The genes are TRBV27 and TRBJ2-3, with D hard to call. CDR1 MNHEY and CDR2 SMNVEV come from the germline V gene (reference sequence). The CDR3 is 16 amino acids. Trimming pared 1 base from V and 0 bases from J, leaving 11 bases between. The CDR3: CASSLFNHPSTDTQYF. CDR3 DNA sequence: TGTGCCAGCAGTTTATTTAACCACCCCAGCACAGATACGCAGTATTTT.

The CDR3 region has the DNA TGTGCCAGCTCACAACGAGGCCAAGCCGCAGGGGACCCCTACGAGCAGTACTTC. It yields the protein CASSQRGQAAGDPYEQYF. The V and J genes are TRBV18 and TRBJ2-7; D is perhaps TRBD1 (6 bases). Germline V gene data show CDR1 as KGHSH and CDR2 as LQKENI. Trimming stripped 4 bases from V and 2 bases from J, with 24 bases between. The CDR3 consists of 18 residues. The variable domain in full, completed from reference TRBV18 and TRBJ2-7, reads NAGVMQNPRHLVRRRGQEARLRCSPMKGHSHVYWYRQLPEEGLKFMVYLQKENIIDESGMPKERFSAEFPKEGPSILRIQQVVRGDSAAYFCASSQRGQAAGDPYEQYFGPGTRLTVT.